The entry below describes one T cell receptor (beta chain). The antigen it binds to is not known. Base qualities were left out, and no much larger clone turns up one base away. These data come from a study of T cell clones after liver transplantation (dated by TCRdb to between 2018 and 2020). Study-level background: The samples were obtained from ITN030ST, a randomized trial that attempted immunosuppression withdrawal within 2 years after liver transplantation. The study cohort included 8 liver transplant recipients, of whom 3 were classified as tolerant and 5 as non-tolerant. Tolerance was defined as complete withdrawal of immunosuppression for at least one year without a rise in liver enzymes beyond twice the upper limit of normal. As an antigen-independent comparator for donor-reactive sequences, third party-reactive TCRbeta sequences were also identified from pre-transplant MLRs. Blood samples were collected pre-transplant, pre-randomization before withdrawal, and post-randomization after either complete withdrawal or failed withdrawal. Three of the eight recipients were HCV-positive; the others were transplanted for non-autoimmune, non-viral indications. Donor-reactive T cell clones were identified by TCRbeta sequencing following a pre-transplant mixed lymphocyte reaction and were subsequently tracked in post-transplant blood. The subjects received no induction therapy and were kept on standard immunosuppression until randomization at 12-24 months post-transplant. The paper as a whole reports these results and caveats: Because allograft tissue specimens were not available, migration of donor-reactive T cells into the graft, rather than deletion, may have occurred. Low numbers of available donor cells limited the measurable donor-reactive repertoire in a couple of subjects. Because of small, heterogeneous patient numbers and non-standardized post-transplant time points, the conclusions were only preliminary. A significant post-transplant decrease in circulating donor-reactive CD4 TCRbeta sequences was observed in most of the 8 subjects, irrespective of tolerance or HCV status. The decline in donor-reactive sequences exceeded the decline in third party-reactive sequences, suggesting partial antigen-specific deletion that was unrelated to withdrawal success. Once repertoire turnover was taken into account, donor-reactive detection showed a significant reduction for CD4 in 7 of 8 subjects and for CD8 in 8 of 8.

Thawed unstimulated PBMCs were stained for CD3, CD4 and CD8 and FACS-sorted into CD3+CD4+ and CD3+CD8+ populations. Randomization to immunosuppression withdrawal applied to every one of the 8 studied subjects. The Qiagen DNeasy Blood and Tissue Kit was used for genomic DNA isolation. Using immunoSEQ, frozen genomic DNA was subjected to high-throughput TCRbeta CDR3 sequencing, a process that included PCR amplification, mapping, bias correction and internal controls. From the authors' description of their analysis: Only productive rearrangements were retained, and each unique TCRbeta sequence was defined by its CDR3 nucleotide sequence together with its V and J gene. For a sequence to be called donor-reactive, it needed a frequency of at least 0.01% and at least 5-fold expansion in CFSE-low cells compared with unstimulated pre-transplant cells. Per-subject minimum frequency thresholds, based on the lowest-template unstimulated sample, ensured at least 90% detection power. Jensen-Shannon divergence between the top 1000 TCRbeta sequences after and before transplant was used to measure repertoire turnover. Changes in detection of donor-reactive sequences were assessed with two-sided Fisher's exact tests. What TCRdb holds here is the immuneACCESS table cut down to in-frame rearrangements. Part of the clones is not present; checked against another copy, under half of the missing clones reflect an unresolved V gene, and the others are unexplained. That table is the source of V, J and clone size, and D and trimming were worked out from the DNA. Present in this sample are 75,000 to 95,000 clones, around four fifths of which were seen just once. Of the sample, 2.5% to 3.5% is held by the ten largest clones.

The CDR1 and CDR2 encoded by the germline V gene are SNHLY and FYNNEI. V loses 6 bases of germline sequence and J loses 3 bases, and the interval between the two ends is 15 bases. Inclusive of the bounding cysteine and phenylalanine, the CDR3 is 15 residues long. CDR3 DNA is the only sequence kept; it has 45 bases, read in frame from the first base. The sequence was collected from a human patient who received a liver transplant. After a transplant, some T cells may be of graft donor origin. Sequencing used CD4+ T cells from blood, obtained at the 22-month timepoint. The sequence joins TRBV2 to TRBJ1-5; the D region possibly corresponds to TRBD1 (6 bases align). The nucleotide sequence is TGTGCCAGCAGAGCACAGGGATCTCCCAATCAGCCCCAGCATTTT. This codes for CASRAQGSPNQPQHF.